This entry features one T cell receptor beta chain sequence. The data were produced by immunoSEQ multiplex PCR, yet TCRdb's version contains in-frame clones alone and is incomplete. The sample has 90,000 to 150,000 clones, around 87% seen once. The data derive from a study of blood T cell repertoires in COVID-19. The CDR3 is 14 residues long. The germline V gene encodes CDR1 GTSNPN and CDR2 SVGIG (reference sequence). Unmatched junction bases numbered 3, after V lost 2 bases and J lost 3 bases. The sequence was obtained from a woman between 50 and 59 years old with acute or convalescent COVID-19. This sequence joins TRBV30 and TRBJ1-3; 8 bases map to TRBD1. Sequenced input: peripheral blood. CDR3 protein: CAWSRTGFGNTIYF. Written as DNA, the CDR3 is TGTGCCTGGAGTAGGACAGGGTTTGGAAACACCATATATTTT.